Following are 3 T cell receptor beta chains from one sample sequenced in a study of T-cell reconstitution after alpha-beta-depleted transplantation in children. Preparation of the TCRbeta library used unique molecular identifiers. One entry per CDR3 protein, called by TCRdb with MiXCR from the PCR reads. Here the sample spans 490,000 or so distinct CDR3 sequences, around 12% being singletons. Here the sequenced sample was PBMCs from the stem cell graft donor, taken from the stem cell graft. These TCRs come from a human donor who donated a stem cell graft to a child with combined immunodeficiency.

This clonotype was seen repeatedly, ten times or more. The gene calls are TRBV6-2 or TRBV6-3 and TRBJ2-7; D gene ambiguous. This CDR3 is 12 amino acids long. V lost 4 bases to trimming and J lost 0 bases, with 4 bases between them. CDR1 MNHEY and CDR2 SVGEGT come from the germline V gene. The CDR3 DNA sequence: TGTGCCAGCAGTTCAGCCTCCTACGAGCAGTACTTC. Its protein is CASSSASYEQYF.

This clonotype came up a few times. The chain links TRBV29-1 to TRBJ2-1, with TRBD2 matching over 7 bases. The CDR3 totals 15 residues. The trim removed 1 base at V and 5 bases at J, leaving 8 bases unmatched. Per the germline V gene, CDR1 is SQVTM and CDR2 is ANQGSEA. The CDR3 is CSVEGRGTTNNEQFF. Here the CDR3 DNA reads TGCAGCGTTGAAGGGCGGGGGACTACGAACAATGAGCAGTTCTTC.

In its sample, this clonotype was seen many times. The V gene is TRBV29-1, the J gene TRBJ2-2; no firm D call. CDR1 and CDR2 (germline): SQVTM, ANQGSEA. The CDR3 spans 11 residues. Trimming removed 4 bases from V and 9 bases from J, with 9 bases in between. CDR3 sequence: CSVVADRELFF. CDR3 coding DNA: TGCAGCGTTGTTGCTGATCGGGAGCTGTTTTTT.